This TCR beta chain was sequenced in a study of blood T cell repertoires in COVID-19. Turning to the study itself: COVID-19 samples, acute and convalescent, were from the United States, Italy and Spain. The cDNA or gDNA used as material had been derived from T cells, B-cell-depleted T cells, or PBMCs.

With 9 bases clipped from V and 6 bases from J, the junction kept 25 bases outside the gene matches. The CDR3 extends over 18 amino acids. Germline V gene data show CDR1 as MRHNA and CDR2 as SNTAGT. In the original processing: Reference gene primer amplification yielded estimated nucleated cell counts. Assay: immunoSEQ multiplex PCR; the TCRdb copy retains only in-frame clones and omits some. D and trimming were read from the DNA, whereas the V and J calls and clone size are those reported in that table. The sample shows 80,000 or so clones, about 92% of them seen only once. The gene calls are TRBV6-4 and TRBJ2-7; 8 nucleotides line up with TRBD1. This TCR derives from a man aged 45 to 65 with acute or convalescent COVID-19. The material sequenced was peripheral blood. The CDR3 region is CASKRPRRSRTGWAEQYF. In DNA, the CDR3 is TGTGCCAGTAAAAGACCTCGACGTTCCCGGACAGGGTGGGCCGAGCAGTACTTC.